This TCR beta chain is drawn from a study of T cell repertoires in cytomegalovirus infection. Turning to the study itself: HLA-C-restricted CMV epitopes, recently identified, and well-studied HLA-B-restricted ones were used by the study.

Each CDR3 protein gets one entry after TCRdb re-called the reads with MiXCR. The sample carries fewer than 1,000,000 distinct CDR3 sequences, approximately 31% recorded once. The CDR3 runs to 14 residues. Trimming removed 1 base at V and 3 bases at J, with 10 bases between. From germline, CDR1 is SNHLY and CDR2 FYNNEI. Points from the study as a whole: Clonotype analysis showed dominance of the ex vivo response by HLA-C-restricted CMV-specific TCR beta clonotypes. Based on cumulative public TCR beta family frequency, carriers of CMV plus the relevant HLA were identified.

This clonotype occurred a few times. Its antigen is not identified. The rearrangement links TRBV2 to TRBJ2-7, with D hard to call. Material: cultured CD8+ T cells from PBMCs, obtained from culture after CMV antigen stimulation. The TCR sequence derives from a human donor in good health (CMV status not recorded). Some clones in this sample may be carry-over from other donors' samples. Here the CDR3 DNA reads TGTGCCAGCAGTGAAGAACCCCAGGTCTACGAGCAGTACGTC. Translation: CASSEEPQVYEQYV.